Below are 3 T cell receptor beta chains sequenced from a single sample in a study of PD-1 blockade in classical Hodgkin lymphoma. Relapses following autologous stem cell transplantation were seen in all patients, with brentuximab vedotin exposure varying. Measured with immunoSEQ multiplex PCR; TCRdb has only the in-frame clones, and not every one. The data hold about 97,000 clones, with about 89% observed a single time. The material sequenced was peripheral blood mononuclear cells (PBMCs), taken before the second cycle of nivolumab. Receptor source: a human donor with classical Hodgkin lymphoma.

The chain employs TRBV9 and TRBJ2-1; D is perhaps TRBD1 (6 bases). The germline gives CDR1 SGDLS, CDR2 YYNGEE. V gave up 3 bases and J gave up 8 bases, with 21 bases separating them. CDR3 length: 16 residues. The CDR3 here is CASSEPERGSSDEQFF. The CDR3 DNA is TGTGCCAGCAGCGAGCCAGAGAGGGGGTCCAGTGATGAGCAGTTCTTC.

The chain combines TRBV30 with TRBJ1-1; perhaps TRBD1 as D (6 bases). Germline CDR1 GTSNPN, CDR2 SVGIG (reference sequence). The CDR3 is made up of 14 amino acids. V lost 1 base and J 5 bases, leaving 14 bases between the germline ends. CDR3 nucleotides: TGTGCCTGGAGTGGGGGGCCGGGGTATACTGAAGCTTTCTTT. Amino acids: CAWSGGPGYTEAFF. The full variable domain, completed using reference TRBV30 and TRBJ1-1, is SQTIHQWPATLVQPVGSPLSLECTVEGTSNPNLYWYRQAAGRGLQLLFYSVGIGQISSEVPQNLSASRPQDRQFILSSKKLLLSDSGFYLCAWSGGPGYTEAFFGQGTRLTVV.

V and J are TRBV5-6 and TRBJ2-1; the D is unclear. Between the trimmed V and J ends, which lost 2 bases and 7 bases, there was a span of 4 bases. The CDR3 has 11 amino acids. Germline values: CDR1 SGHDT, CDR2 YYEEEE. DNA for the CDR3: TGTGCCAGCAGCTTTAGTAATGAGCAGTTCTTC. Protein product: CASSFSNEQFF.